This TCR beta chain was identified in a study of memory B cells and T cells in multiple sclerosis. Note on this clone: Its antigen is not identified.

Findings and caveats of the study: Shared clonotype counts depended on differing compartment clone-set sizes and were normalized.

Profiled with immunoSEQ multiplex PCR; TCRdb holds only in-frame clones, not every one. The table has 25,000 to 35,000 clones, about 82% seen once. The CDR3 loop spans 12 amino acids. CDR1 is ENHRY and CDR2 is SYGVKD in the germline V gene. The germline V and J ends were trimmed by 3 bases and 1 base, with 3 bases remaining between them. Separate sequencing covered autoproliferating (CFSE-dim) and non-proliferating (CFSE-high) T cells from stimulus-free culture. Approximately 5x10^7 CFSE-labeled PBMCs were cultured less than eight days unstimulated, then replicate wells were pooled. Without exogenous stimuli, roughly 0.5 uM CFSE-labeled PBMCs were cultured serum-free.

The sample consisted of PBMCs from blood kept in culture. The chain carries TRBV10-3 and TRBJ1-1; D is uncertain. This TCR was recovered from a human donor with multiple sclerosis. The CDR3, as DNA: TGTGCCATCAGTGACCAGAACACTGAAGCTTTCTTT. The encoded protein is CAISDQNTEAFF.